This T cell receptor beta chain is drawn from a study of blood T cell repertoires in COVID-19. Germline lookup yields CDR1 LNHDA and CDR2 SQIVND (reference sequence). The V and J ends lost 6 bases and 7 bases, in that order; junction bases with no gene match: 8. This CDR3 comprises 13 residues. Sequencing used immunoSEQ multiplex PCR; TCRdb keeps in-frame clones, though not all of them. This sample has more than 100,000 clones, with about 80% found just once. Sequenced input: peripheral blood. This chain links TRBV19 with TRBJ1-1; 7 nucleotides agree with TRBD1. The origin of this receptor is a human donor in a cohort sampled during active COVID-19. This chain's CDR3 is CASRGTVGFEAFF. Here the CDR3 DNA reads TGTGCCAGTAGGGGGACAGTGGGCTTTGAAGCTTTCTTT.